Sequencing of this TCR beta chain was carried out in a study of blood T cell repertoires in COVID-19. About the research overall: T cells, B-cell-depleted T cells, or PBMCs supplied cDNA or gDNA.

The V gene end was trimmed by 3 bases and the J gene end by 3 bases; junction bases not matched to a gene: 7. The germline gives CDR1 SGHAT, CDR2 FQNNGV. The CDR3 totals 15 residues. Data came from immunoSEQ multiplex PCR; TCRdb stores just in-frame clones and leaves some out. The repertoire holds approximately 100,000 clones, around 81% seen once, with more than 9% in the top ten. The J gene is TRBJ2-7, the V gene TRBV11-2; 8 bases are shared with TRBD1. Sequenced: peripheral blood. This receptor was taken from a human donor in a cohort sampled during active COVID-19. CDR3: CASSLGGTGNYEQYF. As DNA, the CDR3 is TGTGCCAGCAGCTTGGGTGGGACAGGTAACTACGAGCAGTACTTC.